The TCR beta chain described here comes from a study of blood T cell repertoires in COVID-19. Study-wide context: The origin of the acute and convalescent COVID-19 samples was the United States, Italy and Spain. The cDNA or gDNA used as material had been derived from T cells, B-cell-depleted T cells, or PBMCs.

Libraries were prepared by immunoSEQ multiplex PCR; TCRdb keeps only in-frame clonotypes and omits some of them. The data contain 59,000 or so clones, 80% of them singletons. The germline gives CDR1 SGHVS, CDR2 FQNEAQ. CDR3 length: 12 amino acids. V lost 5 bases to trimming and J lost 4 bases, with 7 bases between them. The sequencing input was peripheral blood. This TCR was recovered from a man in his fifties or sixties with acute or convalescent COVID-19. The genes are TRBV7-8 and TRBJ2-3; D is ambiguous. The CDR3 reads CASSHNADTQYF. DNA for the CDR3: TGTGCCAGCAGCCATAATGCAGATACGCAGTATTTT.